One and the same sample provided the 27 T cell receptor beta chains below, sequenced in a study of OX40 agonist ivuxolimab in advanced cancers. The data were produced by immunoSEQ multiplex PCR, yet TCRdb's version contains in-frame clones alone and is incomplete. This table has tens of thousands of clones, about 93% appearing once. Specimen: CD4+ or CD8+ T cells sorted from blood, collected in a trial of the OX40 agonist ivuxolimab. The receptors were gathered from an adult with an advanced solid tumor such as melanoma, head and neck, liver or kidney cancer.

The gene calls are TRBV15 and TRBJ1-1, with 7 bases fitting TRBD1. Trimming took 5 bases from V and 3 from J; bases not matched to a gene: 6. There are 14 residues in the CDR3. The germline V gene encodes CDR1 LNHNV and CDR2 YYDKDF (reference sequence). This CDR3 is CATSAPQGYTEAFF. Written as DNA, the CDR3 is TGTGCCACCAGCGCACCACAGGGGTACACTGAAGCTTTCTTT.

V usage is TRBV7-9 and J usage is TRBJ2-1; TRBD1 agrees at 9 bases. V lost 4 bases to trimming and J lost 6 bases; unmatched junction nucleotides: 4. Germline-derived CDR1 and CDR2 are SEHNR and FQNEAQ (reference sequence). The CDR3 runs to 14 residues. Written as DNA, the CDR3 is TGTGCCAGCAGCTCTCCGGGACAGGGCAATGAGCAGTTCTTC. It specifies CASSSPGQGNEQFF.

The table lists this clone with a count of one. The chain employs TRBV6-5 and TRBJ2-5; TRBD2 might be the D (6 bases). Germline V CDR1 and CDR2: MNHEY, SVGAGI. With 2 bases removed from V and 4 bases from J, the gap between germline ends came to 17 bases. The CDR3 totals 16 residues. CDR3 bases: TGTGCCAGCAGTTACCGTCTCGGGGGAGAAGGAGAGACCCAGTACTTC. The encoded protein is CASSYRLGGEGETQYF.

The J gene is TRBJ1-2, the V gene TRBV5-1; D not resolved. Trimming pared 4 bases from V and 7 bases from J, leaving 11 bases between. The CDR3 loop spans 12 amino acids. The germline V gene encodes CDR1 SGHRS and CDR2 YFSETQ. CDR3 nucleotide sequence: TGCGCCAGCAGCCCGGGCGATCGTGGCTACACCTTC. Amino acids: CASSPGDRGYTF. Complete variable domain (other parts from reference TRBV5-1 and TRBJ1-2): KAGVTQTPRYLIKTRGQQVTLSCSPISGHRSVSWYQQTPGQGLQFLFEYFSETQRNKGNFPGRFSGRQFSNSRSEMNVSTLELGDSALYLCASSPGDRGYTFGSGTRLTVV.

V is TRBV15 and J is TRBJ2-4, with 7 bases that match TRBD1. Germline CDR1 and CDR2: LNHNV and YYDKDF (reference sequence). J lost 6 bases, V lost 0 bases, and 8 bases had no gene match. The CDR3 covers 16 residues. As DNA, the CDR3 is TGTGCCACCAGCAGAGAGGACAGGAGCTATTCAAACATTCAGTACTTC. This codes for CATSREDRSYSNIQYF.

The chain employs TRBV19 and TRBJ2-7; 9 nucleotides align to TRBD1. The CDR3 is made up of 14 amino acids. The germline V gene has CDR1 LNHDA and CDR2 SQIVND (reference sequence). The trim removed 7 bases at V and 3 bases at J, leaving 7 bases unmatched. CDR3 in amino acids: CASTARQGVYEQYF. CDR3 DNA sequence: TGTGCCAGTACCGCCAGACAGGGGGTCTACGAGCAGTACTTC.

The rearrangement links TRBV5-8 to TRBJ2-2; D is possibly TRBD1 or TRBD2 (5 bases each). The CDR3 runs 13 residues. V was cut by 7 bases and J by 4 bases, with 11 bases left in between. Looked up from germline, CDR1 is SGHTS and CDR2 is YDEGEE. CDR3 residues: CASWGSPTGELFF. Here the CDR3 DNA reads TGTGCCAGCTGGGGGTCCCCCACCGGGGAGCTGTTTTTT. The full variable domain, in which reference TRBV5-8 and TRBJ2-2 provide the parts outside the CDR3, is EAGVTQSPTHLIKTRGQQATLRCSPISGHTSVYWYQQALGLGLQFLLWYDEGEERNRGNFPPRFSGRQFPNYSSELNVNALELEDSALYLCASWGSPTGELFFGEGSRLTVL.

This chain joins TRBV27 and TRBJ1-2; 8 bases fit TRBD1. With 3 bases clipped from V and 8 bases from J, the junction kept 11 bases outside the gene matches. The CDR3 loop spans 15 amino acids. Germline loops: CDR1 MNHEY, CDR2 SMNVEV (reference sequence). The CDR3, as DNA: TGTGCCAGCAGTTTCCGGGACGGGACAGGCGGGGGCTACACCTTC. Translation gives CASSFRDGTGGGYTF.

CDR3 in amino acids: CASSYESSYGYTF. CDR3 coding DNA: TGTGCCAGCAGTTACGAGTCCTCCTATGGCTACACCTTC. The gene calls are TRBV6-5 and TRBJ1-2; no clear D gene. The germline CDR1 and CDR2 sequences are MNHEY and SVGAGI. This CDR3 has 13 amino acids. The ends were cut back, 2 bases at V and 4 bases at J, with 8 bases in the middle.

The V and J genes are TRBV7-7 and TRBJ2-1, with 8 bases matching TRBD2. The germline V gene encodes CDR1 SSHAT and CDR2 FNYEAQ (reference sequence). CDR3 length equals 15 residues. Germline trimming cut 4 bases from V and 0 bases from J; bases unmatched to any gene: 2. For the CDR3, the DNA is TGTGCCAGCAGCTCCGGGAGGGCCTCCTACAATGAGCAGTTCTTC. Protein product: CASSSGRASYNEQFF.

The chain has TRBV11-3 and TRBJ1-1, with 8 bases aligning to TRBD1. Germline lookup yields CDR1 SGHNT and CDR2 YENEEA. With V trimmed by 4 bases and J by 0 bases, 4 bases remained unmatched. The CDR3 runs to 15 residues. The DNA of the CDR3 is TGTGCCAGCAGCTCGGGGACAGGATTGAACACTGAAGCTTTCTTT. Its translation is CASSSGTGLNTEAFF.

J is TRBJ2-1 and V is TRBV27, with 10 bases identical to TRBD1. CDR3 length equals 14 residues. Germline V lookup: CDR1 MNHEY, CDR2 SMNVEV (reference sequence). V dropped 3 bases and J dropped 8; count of bases not matched to a gene: 4. This chain's CDR3 is CASSFSGTGDEQFF. CDR3 DNA sequence: TGTGCCAGCAGTTTTTCCGGGACAGGGGATGAGCAGTTCTTC.

This chain uses TRBV10-3 with TRBJ1-1; D possibly corresponds to TRBD1 (5 bases). V lost 6 bases and J lost 6, with 14 bases in between. The CDR3 totals 13 residues. Germline V gives CDR1 ENHRY, CDR2 SYGVKD. CDR3 DNA sequence: TGTGCCATCAGCCCCCAGGGAACCCCTGAAGCTTTCTTT. Protein: CAISPQGTPEAFF.

The gene calls are TRBV14 and TRBJ1-3, with no clear D. V was pared by 0 bases and J by 6 bases, with 12 bases between. From germline, CDR1 is SGHDN and CDR2 FVKESK. The CDR3 consists of 15 residues. The CDR3 region is CASSQDKARKNTIYF. The CDR3 DNA is TGTGCCAGCAGCCAAGATAAGGCGAGGAAAAACACCATATATTTT. The variable domain in full, completed from reference TRBV14 and TRBJ1-3, reads EAGVTQFPSHSVIEKGQTVTLRCDPISGHDNLYWYRRVMGKEIKFLLHFVKESKQDESGMPNNRFLAERTGGTYSTLKVQPAELEDSGVYFCASSQDKARKNTIYFGEGSWLTVV.

The chain has TRBV27 and TRBJ2-7; 7 nucleotides line up with TRBD2. V lost 6 bases to trimming and J lost 3 bases; unmatched junction nucleotides: 11. Germline CDR1 and CDR2: MNHEY and SMNVEV (reference sequence). The CDR3 spans 15 residues. CDR3 protein: CASSLSGGVRYEQYF. In nucleotides, the CDR3 is TGTGCCAGCAGCCTATCGGGGGGAGTTCGCTACGAGCAGTACTTC.

The J gene is TRBJ1-5, the V gene TRBV7-9, with D possibly matching TRBD1 (5 bases). The germline V gene encodes CDR1 SEHNR and CDR2 FQNEAQ (reference sequence). Trimming stripped 5 bases from V and 11 bases from J, with 10 bases between. CDR3 length: 11 amino acids. CDR3 DNA: TGTGCCAGCAGCCCCGGGGGGACCCAGCATTTT. Its protein product is CASSPGGTQHF. Supplemented by reference TRBV7-9 and TRBJ1-5, the full variable domain reads DTGVSQNPRHKITKRGQNVTFRCDPISEHNRLYWYRQTLGQGPEFLTYFQNEAQLEKSRLLSDRFSAERPKGSFSTLEIQRTEQGDSAMYLCASSPGGTQHFGDGTRLSIL.

This chain links TRBV6-1 with TRBJ2-5; D gene uncertain. The germline V gene encodes CDR1 MNHNS and CDR2 SASEGT. The CDR3 has 13 amino acids. Trimming shortened V by 1 base and J by 5 bases, and 8 bases separated the two germline ends. CDR3: CASSEVVLETQYF. The CDR3 bases are TGTGCCAGCAGTGAAGTCGTCTTGGAGACCCAGTACTTC.

The V gene is TRBV21-1, the J gene TRBJ1-1; the table's D gene call, TRBD1, was not cross checked with the DNA. TRBV21-1 is a known pseudogene. CDR3 length equals 19 residues. This CDR3 reads CASSKDDGGPRYLNTEAFF. CDR3 coding DNA: TGTGCCAGCAGCAAAGACGACGGTGGGCCGAGATACTTAAACACTGAAGCTTTCTTT.

The chain is built from TRBV12-5 and TRBJ1-3, with TRBD1 identical over 9 bases. Germline V gives CDR1 LGHNT, CDR2 FRNRAP. Trimming took 3 bases from V and 8 from J; bases not matched to a gene: 11. The CDR3 has 16 residues. CDR3: CASGLGDRVDQHTIYF. CDR3 bases: TGTGCTAGTGGTTTAGGGGACAGGGTGGACCAACACACCATATATTTT.

The chain has TRBV7-9 and TRBJ2-1; maybe TRBD2 (5 bases). Germline-derived CDR1 and CDR2 are SEHNR and FQNEAQ (reference sequence). Trimming stripped 0 bases from V and 4 bases from J, with 10 bases between. This CDR3 contains 15 residues. CDR3 loop: CASSLAASRYNEQFF. As DNA, the CDR3 is TGTGCCAGCAGCTTAGCGGCTAGCCGATACAATGAGCAGTTCTTC.

This clone was observed once. One end of the junction fails to match germline, which may point to a read error. The gene calls are TRBV14 and TRBJ2-5, with 10 bases fitting TRBD2. The germline gives CDR1 SGHDN, CDR2 FVKESK. There are 13 residues in the CDR3. The CDR3 DNA reads as TGTGCCAGCAGCCAGGCCGGACTAGCGGAGACCGACTTC. Its protein product is CASSQAGLAETDF.

The J gene is TRBJ2-3, the V gene TRBV15, with 9 bases that match TRBD2. The J segment lost 3 bases and the V segment lost 0 bases, leaving 7 bases of the junction unmatched. This CDR3 has 17 amino acids. Germline V gives CDR1 LNHNV, CDR2 YYDKDF (reference sequence). CDR3: CATSRERLAGVTDTQYF. The CDR3 DNA is TGTGCCACCAGCAGAGAGAGGTTAGCGGGAGTGACAGATACGCAGTATTTT.

The chain joins TRBV30 to TRBJ2-5; the D is unclear. The CDR3 sequence is 13 residues long. Looked up from germline, CDR1 is GTSNPN and CDR2 is SVGIG (reference sequence). Between the trimmed V and J ends, which lost 6 bases and 5 bases, there was a span of 16 bases. CDR3: CACTDSHLETQYF. The CDR3 nucleotides are TGTGCCTGTACAGACTCGCACTTGGAGACCCAGTACTTC.

This clone was recorded only once. The rearrangement uses TRBV29-1 and TRBJ2-7; 8 nucleotides match TRBD1. After removal of 3 bases from V and 1 base from J, the junction contained 5 bases not matched to a gene. Germline V lookup: CDR1 SQVTM, CDR2 ANQGSEA. CDR3 length: 14 residues. The CDR3 DNA sequence: TGCAGCGTTGAGCTCGGGACAGGATCCTACGAGCAGTACTTC. It yields the protein CSVELGTGSYEQYF.

The chain employs TRBV21-1 and TRBJ1-5; TRBD1 reflects the table's D call only, with no check against the DNA. TRBV21-1 is given as a pseudogene. The CDR3 length is 14 residues. The CDR3 DNA is TGTGCCAGCAGCAACGACAGGGTCAGACAGCCCCAGCATTTT. Translating it yields CASSNDRVRQPQHF.

The rearrangement joins TRBV12-5 to TRBJ2-7; TRBD1 matches 11 bases. Per germline, CDR1 LGHNT and CDR2 FRNRAP. Trimming at V came to 3 bases and at J to 2 bases, leaving 6 bases not matched to a gene. The CDR3 has 16 amino acids. The CDR3 is CASGFLDRGRAYEQYF. The CDR3 coding sequence is TGTGCTAGTGGTTTTTTGGACAGGGGGCGCGCCTACGAGCAGTACTTC.

In its sample, this clone was seen once. The chain has TRBV10-1 and TRBJ2-3; D assignment may be TRBD1 or TRBD2 (5 bases each). Germline V gene sequence: CDR1 WNHNN, CDR2 SYGVQD (reference sequence). This CDR3 is built from 14 residues. The ends were cut back, 3 bases at V and 3 bases at J, with 10 bases in the middle. CDR3: CASSDGGTTDTQYF. The CDR3 DNA follows: TGCGCCAGCAGTGATGGGGGAACGACAGATACGCAGTATTTT.